This TCR beta chain was sequenced during a study of beta chain features in type 1 diabetes. Study overall: Regarding age, gender and cell yields, patients proved similar to healthy donors.

Blood was collected once per donor into heparin, averaging around 120 mL. Purity of each sorted population was above 98%. This clone was counted between two and nine times. Its antigen is currently unknown. The CDR3 has 13 amino acids. The germline gives CDR1 SGHDN, CDR2 FVKESK. Trimming cost V 1 base and J 4 bases, with 6 bases left between them. TCRB transcripts that were expressed got sequenced, as all of the isolated RNA had been reverse transcribed. Assay used: immunoSEQ multiplex PCR; TCRdb lists only in-frame clones, some missing. The data show roughly 370,000 clones, about 14% seen once. Study-level points and caveats: TCRB CDR3 length was moderately but significantly reduced in all four CD4+ subsets of Type 1 diabetes patients.

This TCR was recovered from a man aged 25-40 years in good health. Source material: naive CD4+ T cells from blood. This chain uses TRBV14 with TRBJ2-3; D is ambiguous. CDR3 nucleotides: TGTGCCAGCAGCCAAGGAGTTGCAGATACGCAGTATTTT. This encodes CASSQGVADTQYF. Combining the CDR3 with reference TRBV14 and TRBJ2-3 gives the whole variable domain EAGVTQFPSHSVIEKGQTVTLRCDPISGHDNLYWYRRVMGKEIKFLLHFVKESKQDESGMPNNRFLAERTGGTYSTLKVQPAELEDSGVYFCASSQGVADTQYFGPGTRLTVL.